The entry below describes one T cell receptor (beta chain). Its antigen remains unidentified. It has no much larger one-base neighbor in the sample; base qualities were not kept. The cohort comprised 666 healthy bone marrow donors. At the time of sampling, all cohort members were nominally healthy, though unrecorded immune exposures were likely present. The donor was CMV seronegative and was included in the group of over 300 seronegative cohort members. Every donor gave a peripheral blood sample, and the peripheral blood mononuclear cells from that sample were used for TCR beta sequencing. Genomic DNA extraction from the blood cell samples was performed with the Qiagen DNeasy Blood Extraction Kit. This sample was taken from a study of cytomegalovirus exposure and HLA in healthy donors (dated 2017 in TCRdb). Looking at the study overall: In an earlier analysis of roughly 500 of the donors, 276 Gb of sequence data and roughly 100 million unique TCR beta sequences from roughly 190 million T cells were reported. An early release covering 550 to 650 HLA-typed donors comprised about 300 gigabases of sequencing data and 65 million to 100 million unique TCR sequences. The genetic ancestry cluster associated with self-reported Caucasian donors included 65% to 90% of the 350 to 500 genotyped donors. The aim of the study was to test whether cataloging public T cell receptors could identify signatures of past pathogen exposure. The study profiled the T cell repertoires of under 850 subjects by immunosequencing and related them to cytomegalovirus serostatus. A separate validation cohort of more than 100 different subjects was used in addition to the 666-subject first cohort. To predict cytomegalovirus infection status, the study combined high-throughput TCR immunosequencing, statistical association of individual TCRs with disease status, and machine learning. To study patterns of TCR occurrence, a later analysis re-analyzed previously published TCR beta repertoires from 650 to 750 donors and added high-resolution HLA genotyping. Rather than using new phenotypic data, the later analysis identified candidate immune exposures from TCR beta sequences and from how often those sequences occurred across donors. An earlier analysis of roughly 580 of the donors used high-throughput TCR beta sequencing to judge whether each TCR beta V gene segment behaved as functional or pseudogenic. Alongside the repertoire data, information on donor age, sex, ethnicity and CMV serostatus was compiled. Genome-wide SNP genotypes for about 60% of the 666 donors were used in a later genetic analysis, which treated that subset as a discovery cohort. Every discovery cohort repertoire had been produced on one sequencing platform. HLA typing included class I and class II loci at four-digit resolution. Typing coverage differed by locus: A, B, C, DRB1 and DQB1 were typed in roughly 629-640 donors, DQA1 in 522, DPA1 in around 600, and DPB1 in just under 480. A handful of DR-DQ haplotypes were handled as single units for association and clustering because linkage in the cohort was strong. Among around 400 genotyped donors of the cohort, an average of about 240,000 unique TCR beta nucleotide sequences was sequenced per donor, of which about 18% were non-productive.

What the authors observed across the whole study: Specific HLA alleles were associated with roughly 16,000 TCR beta sequences at a false discovery rate of 0.05 in a later analysis. In a later analysis, several top co-occurrence clusters were reported to appear linked to parvovirus B19, influenza, CMV and Epstein-Barr virus. The study gave a list of about 150 TCR beta chains associated with cytomegalovirus. Compared with the 666-donor mean, donors in an Asian-associated ancestry cluster had fewer N-insertions in productive TCRs, according to a later genetic analysis. Correlated functional status among segregating V segments might be attributable to linkage disequilibrium, but an unknown experimental factor could not be ruled out. In a later analysis, most CMV-associated TCR beta chains were found to appear HLA-restricted, with HLA associations seemingly driven largely by CMV exposure. A later analysis found that HLA-associated TCR beta chains were more clonally expanded and had lower generation probabilities than equally common non-associated chains. A further reported finding was that TCR beta sequences accurately predicted the HLA-A and HLA-B alleles for most subjects in the first cohort. When HLA alleles, especially DR and DQ, strongly co-occurred, TCR associations were difficult to assign to individual alleles. Because counts were too low, around 18 rarely observed V segments, including chromosome 9 orphons, were left out of the earlier analysis of 587 of the donors. Presence/absence analyses assumed roughly uniform sequencing depth across donors, an assumption that may not hold. Most TCR sequences were observed very rarely across donors, whereas some public TCRs were present in many individuals. In an earlier analysis of approximately 590 of the donors, most TCR beta V segments were observed in productive rearrangements about 90% or about 30% of the time, broadly matching IMGT annotations. Because HLA typing was missing for some donors at each locus, association tests included only the typed subset. The classifier was reported to diagnose cytomegalovirus status with high specificity and sensitivity in both the original and validation cohorts. The only immune exposure information available for the cohort was CMV serostatus. Three of the identified cytomegalovirus-associated TCR beta chains were confirmed in vitro to be specific for cytomegalovirus antigens. The sequencing pipeline was judged likely to have produced a cluster of highly shared sequence variants as a technical artifact. In this cohort, only TCR beta chains were sequenced, and detectable features were limited by the absence of alpha or paired-chain data. A later analysis found that TCR association rates varied across HLA loci, with DRB1 alleles showing the most associated TCRs and HLA-C alleles the fewest. In a later genetic analysis, a missense DCLRE1C variant was associated with V-gene and J-gene trimming of TCR beta chains, and the association was replicated in an independent cohort. According to the authors, the approach could potentially be generalized to other disease states and immunological phenotypes.

The library relied on the immunoSEQ multiplex PCR assay. A mixture of 60 forward primers for TCR Vbeta segments and 13 reverse primers for TCR Jbeta segments was used in the multiplex PCR. Amplification of the CDR3 region of rearranged TCR beta genes was performed with a multiplex PCR assay on genomic DNA. The Illumina HiSeq System was used to sequence the amplified TCR beta libraries as 87-base-pair reads. The source study handled its data this way. Across the 500 to 750 repertoires, a later analysis counted around 80 million unique TCR beta chains, roughly 11 million of which were shared by at least two donors. A nearest-neighbor algorithm error-corrected the raw reads and collapsed the reads into unique sequences, merging closely related sequences to remove PCR and sequencing errors. CDR3 sequences were aligned to IMGT reference sequences to assign V, D and J gene segments. For a sequence to be retained, at least a six-nucleotide match to both a V gene segment and a J gene segment was required. A rearrangement counted as productive if the CDR3 had no stop codons and remained in frame with V and J, and every other rearrangement counted as non-productive. Following IMGT convention, CDR3 was defined as the stretch from the second conserved V-encoded cysteine to the conserved J-encoded phenylalanine. The earlier analysis of about 500 of the donors excluded sequences that lacked an unambiguous match to a single V gene segment. An earlier analysis of several hundred of the donors classified V segments as functional when productive rearrangements were above 56.7% and as segregating when the standard deviation between donors was above 5%. A statistical classification framework was built to diagnose cytomegalovirus status from the catalog of TCR beta chain sequences. In a later analysis, V and J genes were assigned by comparing TCR nucleotide sequences against IMGT/GENE-DB human TR gene sequences. A later analysis assigned CDR3 sequences and most-parsimonious VDJ recombination scenarios with the TCRdist pipeline. A later analysis defined each TCR beta chain by its CDR3 amino acid sequence plus V-gene family, and excluded reads lacking a unique V-gene family. In a later analysis, 450 to 600 highly shared, low-generation-probability nucleotide sequences were removed to address suspected cross-contamination and a sequencing artifact. In a later analysis, a clonal expansion index was calculated for each public chain from normalized within-repertoire ranks of inferred template counts. Generation probabilities in a later analysis came from a VDJ recombination model fitted to out-of-frame rearrangements, and those results were checked against IGoR. Hypergeometric tests were used in a later analysis to score TCR-TCR, TCR-HLA and TCR-CMV co-occurrence, with a repertoire-size bias correction applied to the TCR pairs. In a later analysis, false discovery rates were estimated by permuting HLA or CMV assignments 20 times. A later analysis grouped co-occurring TCRs with DBSCAN, adding TCRdist sequence similarity when clustering within HLA-allele-positive subsets. Co-occurrence clustering excluded repertoires with fewer than 30,000 or more than 120,000 public chains, plus five with anomalous nucleotide sharing. TCRdb took this table from immuneACCESS and kept in-frame rearrangements with V and J called. Such tables lack part of the clones; where checked against another copy, unresolved V genes explain under half of the gap, and the rest is unexplained. Clone size and the V and J calls come from that table; the DNA yielded D and trimming. The sample table holds 60,000 to 70,000 clones, of which around 80% were seen once. More than 7.5% of the sample is in the top ten clones.

The sample was PBMCs. The TCR originated in a man in his forties or fifties in good health and CMV-seronegative.

The encoded CDR3 is CASSSGQGGTVAFF. The sequenced DNA is TGTGCCAGCAGCTCGGGACAGGGTGGGACTGTCGCTTTCTTT. The V gene is TRBV5-4 and the J gene is TRBJ1-1, with 9 bases in between that match TRBD1. Trimmed from V: 3 bases; trimmed from J: 11 bases; junction bases lacking a gene match: 11. As encoded in the germline V gene (reference sequence), CDR1 is SGHNT while CDR2 is YYREEE. The cysteine opens and the phenylalanine closes a CDR3 of 14 amino acids. The entry retains the CDR3 DNA only, 42 bases that are in frame from base 1.